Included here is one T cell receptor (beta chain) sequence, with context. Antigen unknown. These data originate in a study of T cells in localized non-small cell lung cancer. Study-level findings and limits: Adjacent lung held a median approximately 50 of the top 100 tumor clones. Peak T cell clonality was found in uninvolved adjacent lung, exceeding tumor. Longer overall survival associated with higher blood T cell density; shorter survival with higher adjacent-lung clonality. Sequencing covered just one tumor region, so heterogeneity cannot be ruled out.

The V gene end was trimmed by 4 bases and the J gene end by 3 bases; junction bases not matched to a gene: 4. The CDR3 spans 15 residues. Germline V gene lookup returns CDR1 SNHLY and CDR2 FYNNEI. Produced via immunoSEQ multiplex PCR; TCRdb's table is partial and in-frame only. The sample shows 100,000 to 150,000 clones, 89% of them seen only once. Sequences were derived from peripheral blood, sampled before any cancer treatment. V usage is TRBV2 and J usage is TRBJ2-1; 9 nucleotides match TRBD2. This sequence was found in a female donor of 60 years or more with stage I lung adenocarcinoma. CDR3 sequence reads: CASSGAGGVYNEQFF. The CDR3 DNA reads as TGTGCCAGCAGTGGAGCGGGAGGTGTCTACAATGAGCAGTTCTTC. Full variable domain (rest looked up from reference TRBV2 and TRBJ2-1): EPEVTQTPSHQVTQMGQEVILRCVPISNHLYFYWYRQILGQKVEFLVSFYNNEISEKSEIFDDQFSVERPDGSNFTLKIRSTKLEDSAMYFCASSGAGGVYNEQFFGPGTRLTVL.